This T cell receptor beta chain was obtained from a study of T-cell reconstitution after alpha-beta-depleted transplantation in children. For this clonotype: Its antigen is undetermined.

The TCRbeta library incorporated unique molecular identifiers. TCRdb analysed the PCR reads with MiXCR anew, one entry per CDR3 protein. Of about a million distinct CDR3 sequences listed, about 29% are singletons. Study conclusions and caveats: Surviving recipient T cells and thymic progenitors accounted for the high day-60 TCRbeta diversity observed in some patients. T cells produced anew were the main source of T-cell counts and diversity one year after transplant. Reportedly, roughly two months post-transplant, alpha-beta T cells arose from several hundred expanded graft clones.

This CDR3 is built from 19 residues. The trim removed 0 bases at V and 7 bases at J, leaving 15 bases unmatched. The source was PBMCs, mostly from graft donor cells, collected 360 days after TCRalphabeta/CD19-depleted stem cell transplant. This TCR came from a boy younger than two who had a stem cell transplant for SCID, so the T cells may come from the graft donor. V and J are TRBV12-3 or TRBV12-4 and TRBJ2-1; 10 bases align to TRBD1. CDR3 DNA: TGTGCCAGCAGTTTAGCGCTATTTGGTGGACAGGGGGAGAGGAATGAGCAGTTCTTC. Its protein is CASSLALFGGQGERNEQFF.